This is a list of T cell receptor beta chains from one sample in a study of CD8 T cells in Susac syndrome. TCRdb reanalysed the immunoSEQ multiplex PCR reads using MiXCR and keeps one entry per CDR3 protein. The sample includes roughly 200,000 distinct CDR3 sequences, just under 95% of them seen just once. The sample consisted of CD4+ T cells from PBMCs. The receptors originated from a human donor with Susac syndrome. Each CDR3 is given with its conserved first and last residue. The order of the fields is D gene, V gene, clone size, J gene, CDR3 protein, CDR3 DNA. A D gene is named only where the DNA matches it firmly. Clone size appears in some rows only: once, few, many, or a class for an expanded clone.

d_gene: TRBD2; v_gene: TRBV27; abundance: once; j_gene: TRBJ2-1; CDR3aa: CASSLFRLAGEEEQFF; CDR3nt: TGTGCCAGCAGCCTATTCCGACTAGCGGGAGAAGAAGAGCAGTTCTTC
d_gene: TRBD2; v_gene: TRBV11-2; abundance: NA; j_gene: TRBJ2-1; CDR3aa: CASSPSGSGSSYNEQFF; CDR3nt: TGTGCCAGCAGCCCTAGTGGTAGCGGGAGCTCCTACAATGAGCAGTTCTTC
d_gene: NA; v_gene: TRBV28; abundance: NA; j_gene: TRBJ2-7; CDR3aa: CASSFWKKRYEQYF; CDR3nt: TGTGCCAGCAGTTTTTGGAAGAAGCGCTACGAGCAGTACTTC
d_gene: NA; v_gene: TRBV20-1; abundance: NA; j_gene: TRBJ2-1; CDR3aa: CSAKASYNEQFF; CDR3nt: TGCAGTGCGAAGGCCTCCTACAATGAGCAGTTCTTC
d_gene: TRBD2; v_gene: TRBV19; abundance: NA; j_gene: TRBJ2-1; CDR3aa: CASSIDWTSGDYNEQFF; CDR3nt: TGTGCCAGTAGTATAGATTGGACTAGCGGGGACTACAATGAGCAGTTCTTC
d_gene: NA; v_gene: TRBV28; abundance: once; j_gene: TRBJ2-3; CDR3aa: CASSLRDLTDTQYF; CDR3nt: TGTGCCAGCAGTCTCCGGGACCTTACAGATACGCAGTATTTT
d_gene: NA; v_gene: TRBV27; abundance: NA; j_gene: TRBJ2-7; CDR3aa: CASSLPGPTSEQYF; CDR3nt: TGTGCCAGCAGTTTACCTGGACCGACGAGCGAGCAGTACTTC
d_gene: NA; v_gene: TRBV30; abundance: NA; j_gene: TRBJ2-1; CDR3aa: CALGGRSNEQFF; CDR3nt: TGTGCCTTGGGGGGGCGAAGCAATGAGCAGTTCTTC
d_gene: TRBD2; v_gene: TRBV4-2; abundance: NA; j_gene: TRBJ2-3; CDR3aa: CASSQDSSGGNTQYF; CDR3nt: TGTGCCAGCAGCCAAGACTCCAGCGGGGGGAATACGCAGTATTTT
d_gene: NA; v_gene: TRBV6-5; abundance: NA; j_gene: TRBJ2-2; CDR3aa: CASSRGRSGELFF; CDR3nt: TGTGCCAGCAGTAGGGGGAGATCCGGGGAGCTGTTTTTT
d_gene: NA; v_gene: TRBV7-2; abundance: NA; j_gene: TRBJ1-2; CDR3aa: CASSLAKGDNYGYTF; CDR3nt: TGTGCCAGCAGCTTAGCGAAAGGGGACAACTATGGCTACACCTTC
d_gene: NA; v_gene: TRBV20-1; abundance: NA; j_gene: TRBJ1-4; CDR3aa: CSAREGSVSNEKLFF; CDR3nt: TGCAGTGCTAGGGAGGGGTCTGTTTCTAATGAAAAACTGTTTTTT
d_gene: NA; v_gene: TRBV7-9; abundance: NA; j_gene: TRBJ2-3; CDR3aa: CASSALQVTDTQYF; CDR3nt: TGTGCCAGCAGCGCCCTCCAGGTCACAGATACGCAGTATTTT
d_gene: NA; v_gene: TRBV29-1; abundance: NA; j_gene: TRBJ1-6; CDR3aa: CSVEDLGALHF; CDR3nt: TGCAGCGTTGAAGATCTGGGGGCCCTCCACTTT
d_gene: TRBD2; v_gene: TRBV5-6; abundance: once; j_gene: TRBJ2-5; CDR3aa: CASSLGRLAGVGETQYF; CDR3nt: TGTGCCAGCAGCCTGGGGCGACTAGCGGGAGTGGGAGAGACCCAGTACTTC
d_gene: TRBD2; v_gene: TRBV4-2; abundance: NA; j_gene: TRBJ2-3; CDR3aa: CASAGLAGGRHADTQYF; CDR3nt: TGTGCCAGCGCGGGACTAGCGGGAGGCCGGCACGCAGATACGCAGTATTTT
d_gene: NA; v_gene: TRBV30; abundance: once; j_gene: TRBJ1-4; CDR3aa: CAWSPGEKLFF; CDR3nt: TGTGCCTGGAGCCCAGGGGAAAAACTGTTTTTT
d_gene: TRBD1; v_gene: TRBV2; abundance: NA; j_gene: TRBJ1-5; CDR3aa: CASSAPGQANRPQHF; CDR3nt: TGTGCCAGCAGTGCGCCGGGACAGGCTAACCGGCCCCAGCATTTT
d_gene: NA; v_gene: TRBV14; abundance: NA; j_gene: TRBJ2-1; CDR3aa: CASSHYTGTEQAEQFF; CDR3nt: TGTGCCAGCAGCCACTATACCGGGACTGAGCAGGCAGAGCAGTTCTTC
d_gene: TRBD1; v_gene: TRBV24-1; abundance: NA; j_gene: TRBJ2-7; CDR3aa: CATSDQSGGGHEQYF; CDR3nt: TGTGCCACCAGTGATCAGTCAGGGGGCGGACACGAGCAGTACTTC
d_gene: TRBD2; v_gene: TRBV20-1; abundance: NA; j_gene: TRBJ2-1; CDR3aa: CSAPPGLARYNEQFF; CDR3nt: TGCAGTGCTCCCCCGGGACTAGCGCGATACAATGAGCAGTTCTTC
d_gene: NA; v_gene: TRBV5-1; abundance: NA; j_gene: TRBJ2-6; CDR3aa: CASSWSAPGANVLTF; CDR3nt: TGCGCCAGCAGCTGGTCGGCGCCTGGGGCCAACGTCCTGACTTTC
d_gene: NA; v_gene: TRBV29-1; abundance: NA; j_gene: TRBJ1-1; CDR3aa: CSVYGAFF; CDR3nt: TGCAGCGTTTATGGGGCTTTCTTT
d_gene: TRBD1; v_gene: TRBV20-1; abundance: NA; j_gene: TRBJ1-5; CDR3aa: CSARARGQGGQPQHF; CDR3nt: TGCAGTGCTAGAGCGCGGGGACAGGGAGGCCAGCCCCAGCATTTT
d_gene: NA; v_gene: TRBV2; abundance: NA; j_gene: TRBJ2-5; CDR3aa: CASSEFIWERGQETQYF; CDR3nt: TGTGCCAGCAGTGAATTCATTTGGGAGCGAGGCCAAGAGACCCAGTACTTC
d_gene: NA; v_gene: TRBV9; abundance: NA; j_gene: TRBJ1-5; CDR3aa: CASSKSQDQPQHF; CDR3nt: TGTGCCAGCAGCAAGTCCCAGGATCAGCCCCAGCATTTT
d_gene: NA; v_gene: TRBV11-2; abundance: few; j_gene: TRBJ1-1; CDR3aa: CASSLDQGWTEAFF; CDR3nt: TGTGCCAGCAGCTTAGATCAGGGATGGACTGAAGCTTTCTTT
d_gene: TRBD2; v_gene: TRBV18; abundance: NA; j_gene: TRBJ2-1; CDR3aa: CASSPRREIYNEQFF; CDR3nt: TGTGCCAGCTCACCACGGCGGGAGATATACAATGAGCAGTTCTTC
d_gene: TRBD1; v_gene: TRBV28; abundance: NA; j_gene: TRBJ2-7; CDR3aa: CASSLGQDYEQYF; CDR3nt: TGTGCCAGCAGTTTAGGACAGGACTACGAGCAGTACTTC
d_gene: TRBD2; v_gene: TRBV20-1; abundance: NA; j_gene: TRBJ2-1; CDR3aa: CSAPLPGLAGVGEQFF; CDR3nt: TGCAGTGCCCCCCTTCCGGGACTAGCGGGAGTTGGTGAGCAGTTCTTC
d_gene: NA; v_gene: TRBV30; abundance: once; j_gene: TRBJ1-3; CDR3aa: CAWGSSGNTIYF; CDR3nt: TGTGCCTGGGGGTCCTCTGGAAACACCATATATTTT
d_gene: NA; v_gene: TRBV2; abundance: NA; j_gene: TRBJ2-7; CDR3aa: CASRDGTYEQYF; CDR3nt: TGTGCCAGCAGGGACGGTACCTACGAGCAGTACTTC
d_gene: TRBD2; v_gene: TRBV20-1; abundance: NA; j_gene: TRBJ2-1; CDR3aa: CSASDRLAGDDEQFF; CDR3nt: TGCAGTGCTAGTGACCGACTAGCGGGAGACGATGAGCAGTTCTTC
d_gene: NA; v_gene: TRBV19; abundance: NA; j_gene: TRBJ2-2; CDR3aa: CASSPYSPGELFF; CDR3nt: TGTGCCAGTAGTCCCTATAGTCCCGGGGAGCTGTTTTTT
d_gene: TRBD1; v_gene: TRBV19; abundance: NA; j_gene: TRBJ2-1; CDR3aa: CASSIRQGHDEQFF; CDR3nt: TGTGCCAGTAGTATCCGACAGGGCCACGATGAGCAGTTCTTC
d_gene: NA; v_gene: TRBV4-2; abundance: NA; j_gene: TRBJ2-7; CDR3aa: CASSQDVRRGGYEQYF; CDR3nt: TGTGCCAGCAGCCAAGATGTAAGACGGGGAGGATACGAGCAGTACTTC
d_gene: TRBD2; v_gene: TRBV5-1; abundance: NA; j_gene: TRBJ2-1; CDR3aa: CASSPGLAGGRPYNEQFF; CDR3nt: TGCGCCAGCAGCCCAGGACTAGCGGGGGGGCGTCCCTACAATGAGCAGTTCTTC
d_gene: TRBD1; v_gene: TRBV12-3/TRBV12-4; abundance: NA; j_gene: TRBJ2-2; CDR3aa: CASRAPPGGTGELFF; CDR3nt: TGTGCCAGCAGGGCGCCGCCAGGGGGCACCGGGGAGCTGTTTTTT
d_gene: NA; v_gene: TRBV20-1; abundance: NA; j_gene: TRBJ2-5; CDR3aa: CSARVAGKETQYF; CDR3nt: TGCAGTGCTAGAGTGGCGGGGAAAGAGACCCAGTACTTC
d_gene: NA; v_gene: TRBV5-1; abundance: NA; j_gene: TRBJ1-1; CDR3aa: CASSTGPYGGTEAFF; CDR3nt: TGCGCCAGCAGCACCGGCCCCTACGGGGGCACTGAAGCTTTCTTT
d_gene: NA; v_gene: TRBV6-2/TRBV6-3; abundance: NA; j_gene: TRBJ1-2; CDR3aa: CASSKQWTDYGYTF; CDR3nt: TGTGCCAGCAGTAAACAATGGACAGACTATGGCTACACCTTC
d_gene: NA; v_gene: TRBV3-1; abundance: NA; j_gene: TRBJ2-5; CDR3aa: CASSQPGRYRETQYF; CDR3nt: TGTGCCAGCAGCCAACCGGGAAGGTACCGGGAGACCCAGTACTTC
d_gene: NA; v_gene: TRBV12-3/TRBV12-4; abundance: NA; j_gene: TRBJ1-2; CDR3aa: CASRSTVIYGYTF; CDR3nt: TGTGCCAGCAGGTCGACAGTAATCTATGGCTACACCTTC
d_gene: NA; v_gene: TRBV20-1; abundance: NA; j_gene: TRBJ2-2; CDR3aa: CSAPPGRGLNTGELFF; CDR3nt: TGCAGTGCCCCGCCCGGGCGCGGACTGAACACCGGGGAGCTGTTTTTT
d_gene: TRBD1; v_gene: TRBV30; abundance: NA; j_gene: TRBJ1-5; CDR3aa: CAWSGDSINQPQHF; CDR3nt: TGTGCCTGGAGCGGGGACAGTATTAATCAGCCCCAGCATTTT
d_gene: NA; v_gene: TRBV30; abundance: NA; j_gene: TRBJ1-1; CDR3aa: CAWSVGLGTEAFF; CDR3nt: TGTGCCTGGAGTGTAGGGCTCGGCACTGAAGCTTTCTTT
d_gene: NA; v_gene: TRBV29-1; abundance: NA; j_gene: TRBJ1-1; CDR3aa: CSVVGRGGTEAFF; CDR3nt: TGCAGCGTCGTAGGCAGGGGAGGCACTGAAGCTTTCTTT
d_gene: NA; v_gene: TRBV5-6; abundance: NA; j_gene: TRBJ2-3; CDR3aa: CASSLPAHPQYF; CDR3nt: TGTGCCAGCAGCTTGCCGGCCCACCCCCAGTATTTT
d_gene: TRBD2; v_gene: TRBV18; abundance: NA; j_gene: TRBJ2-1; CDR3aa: CASSPLELAGGPNEQFF; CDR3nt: TGTGCCAGCTCACCCCTAGAGCTAGCGGGAGGGCCGAATGAGCAGTTCTTC
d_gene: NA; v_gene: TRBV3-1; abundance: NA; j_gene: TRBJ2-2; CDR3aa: CASSQIPSGTGELFF; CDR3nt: TGTGCCAGCAGCCAAATACCCTCGGGCACCGGGGAGCTGTTTTTT